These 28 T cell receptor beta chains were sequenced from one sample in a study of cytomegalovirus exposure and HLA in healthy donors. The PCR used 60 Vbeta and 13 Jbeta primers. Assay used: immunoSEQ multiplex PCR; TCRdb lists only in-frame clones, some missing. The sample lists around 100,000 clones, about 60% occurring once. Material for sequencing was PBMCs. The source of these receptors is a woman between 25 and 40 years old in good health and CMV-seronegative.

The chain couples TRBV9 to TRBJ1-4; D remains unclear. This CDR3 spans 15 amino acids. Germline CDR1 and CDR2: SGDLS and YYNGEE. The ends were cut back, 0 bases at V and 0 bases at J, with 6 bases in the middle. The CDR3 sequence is CASSVAGTTNEKLFF. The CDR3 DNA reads TGTGCCAGCAGCGTAGCGGGGACAACTAATGAAAAACTGTTTTTT.

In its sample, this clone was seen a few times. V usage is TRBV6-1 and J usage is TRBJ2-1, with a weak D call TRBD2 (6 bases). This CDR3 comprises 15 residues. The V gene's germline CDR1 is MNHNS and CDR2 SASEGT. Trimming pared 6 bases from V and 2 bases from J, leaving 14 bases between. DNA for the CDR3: TGTGCCAGCAGCCTTGAGTGGGGGGCCTACAATGAGCAGTTCTTC. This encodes CASSLEWGAYNEQFF.

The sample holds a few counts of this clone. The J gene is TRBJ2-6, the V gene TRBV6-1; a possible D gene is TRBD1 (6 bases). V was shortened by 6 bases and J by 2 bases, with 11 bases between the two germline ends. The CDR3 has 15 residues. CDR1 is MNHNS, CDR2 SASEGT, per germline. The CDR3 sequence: CASSEQGTGANVLTF. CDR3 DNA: TGTGCCAGCAGCGAACAGGGTACTGGGGCCAACGTCCTGACTTTC.

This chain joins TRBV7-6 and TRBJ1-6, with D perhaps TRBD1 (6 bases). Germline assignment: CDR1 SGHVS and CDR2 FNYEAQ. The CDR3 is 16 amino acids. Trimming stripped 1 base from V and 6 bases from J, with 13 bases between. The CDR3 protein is CASSLGTGTTNSPLHF. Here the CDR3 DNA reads TGTGCCAGCAGCTTAGGTACCGGGACAACTAATTCACCCCTCCACTTT.

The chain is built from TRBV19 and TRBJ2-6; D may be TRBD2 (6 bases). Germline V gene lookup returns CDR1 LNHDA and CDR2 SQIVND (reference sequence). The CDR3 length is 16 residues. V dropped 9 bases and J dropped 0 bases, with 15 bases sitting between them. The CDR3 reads CASQWRAFSGANVLTF. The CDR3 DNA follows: TGTGCCAGCCAGTGGAGGGCGTTCTCTGGGGCCAACGTCCTGACTTTC.

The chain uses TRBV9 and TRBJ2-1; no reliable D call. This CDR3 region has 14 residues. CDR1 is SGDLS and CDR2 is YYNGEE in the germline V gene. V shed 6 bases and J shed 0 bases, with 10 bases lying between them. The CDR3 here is CASTTGDSYNEQFF. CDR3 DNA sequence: TGTGCCAGCACAACGGGTGACTCCTACAATGAGCAGTTCTTC. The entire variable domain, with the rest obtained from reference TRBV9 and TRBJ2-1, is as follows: DSGVTQTPKHLITATGQRVTLRCSPRSGDLSVYWYQQSLDQGLQFLIQYYNGEERAKGNILERFSAQQFPDLHSELNLSSLELGDSALYFCASTTGDSYNEQFFGPGTRLTVL.

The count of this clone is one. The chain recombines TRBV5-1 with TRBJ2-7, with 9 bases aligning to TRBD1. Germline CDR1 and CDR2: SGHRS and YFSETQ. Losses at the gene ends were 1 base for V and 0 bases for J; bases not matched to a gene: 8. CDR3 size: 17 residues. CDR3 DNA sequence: TGCGCCAGCAGCTTGATACCGGGACAGGGAAACTCCTACGAGCAGTACTTC. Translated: CASSLIPGQGNSYEQYF.

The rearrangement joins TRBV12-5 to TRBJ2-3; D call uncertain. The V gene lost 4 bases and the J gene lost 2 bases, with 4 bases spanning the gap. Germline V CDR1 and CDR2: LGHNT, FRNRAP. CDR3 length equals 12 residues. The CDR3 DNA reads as TGTGCTAGTGGTTCAGACACAGATACGCAGTATTTT. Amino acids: CASGSDTDTQYF.

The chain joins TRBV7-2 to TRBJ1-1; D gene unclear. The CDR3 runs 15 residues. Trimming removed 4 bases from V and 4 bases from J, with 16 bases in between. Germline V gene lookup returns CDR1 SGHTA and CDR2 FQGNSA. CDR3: CASSSTPGLGTEAFF. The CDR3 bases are TGTGCCAGCAGCTCGACCCCAGGACTCGGCACTGAAGCTTTCTTT. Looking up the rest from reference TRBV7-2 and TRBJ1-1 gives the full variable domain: GAGVSQSPSNKVTEKGKDVELRCDPISGHTALYWYRQSLGQGLEFLIYFQGNSAPDKSGLPSDRFSAERTGGSVSTLTIQRTQQEDSAVYLCASSSTPGLGTEAFFGQGTRLTVV.

This CDR3 reads CASTERLAGEETQYF. DNA for the CDR3: TGTGCCAGCACCGAGAGACTAGCGGGAGAGGAGACCCAGTACTTC. The chain has TRBV13 and TRBJ2-5; TRBD2 aligns across 12 bases. J lost 5 bases, V lost 7 bases, and 8 bases had no gene match. This CDR3 comprises 15 residues. CDR1 is PRHDT and CDR2 is FYEKMQ in the germline V gene (reference sequence). Combining the CDR3 with reference TRBV13 and TRBJ2-5 gives the whole variable domain AAGVIQSPRHLIKEKRETATLKCYPIPRHDTVYWYQQGPGQDPQFLISFYEKMQSDKGSIPDRFSAQQFSDYHSELNMSSLELGDSALYFCASTERLAGEETQYFGPGTRLLVL.

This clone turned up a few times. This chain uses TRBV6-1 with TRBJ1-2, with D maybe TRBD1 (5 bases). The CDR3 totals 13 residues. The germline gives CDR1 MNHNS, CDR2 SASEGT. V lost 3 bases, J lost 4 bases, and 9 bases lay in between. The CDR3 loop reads CASSDRAGYGYTF. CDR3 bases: TGTGCCAGCAGTGACAGGGCCGGCTATGGCTACACCTTC.

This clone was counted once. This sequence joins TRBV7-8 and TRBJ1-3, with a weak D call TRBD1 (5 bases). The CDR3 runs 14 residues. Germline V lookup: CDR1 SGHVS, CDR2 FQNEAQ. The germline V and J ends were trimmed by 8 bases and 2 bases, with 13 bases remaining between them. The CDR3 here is CASASGSTGNTIYF. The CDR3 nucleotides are TGTGCCAGCGCTTCAGGGTCAACTGGAAACACCATATATTTT.

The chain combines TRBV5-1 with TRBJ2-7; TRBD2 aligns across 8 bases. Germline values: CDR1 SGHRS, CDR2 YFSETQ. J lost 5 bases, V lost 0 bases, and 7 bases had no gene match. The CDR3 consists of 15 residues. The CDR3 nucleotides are TGCGCCAGCAGCTTGGCGGGAGGGCCTTACGACGAGCAGTACTTC. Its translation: CASSLAGGPYDEQYF.

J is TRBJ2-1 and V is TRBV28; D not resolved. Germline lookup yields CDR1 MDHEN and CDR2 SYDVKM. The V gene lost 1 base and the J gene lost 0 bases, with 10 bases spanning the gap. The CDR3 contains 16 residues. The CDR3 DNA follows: TGTGCCAGCAGTTTATCAGGCTCCAGCTCCTACAATGAGCAGTTCTTC. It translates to CASSLSGSSSYNEQFF. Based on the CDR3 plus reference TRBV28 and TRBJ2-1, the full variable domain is DVKVTQSSRYLVKRTGEKVFLECVQDMDHENMFWYRQDPGLGLRLIYFSYDVKMKEKGDIPEGYSVSREKKERFSLILESASTNQTSMYLCASSLSGSSSYNEQFFGPGTRLTVL.

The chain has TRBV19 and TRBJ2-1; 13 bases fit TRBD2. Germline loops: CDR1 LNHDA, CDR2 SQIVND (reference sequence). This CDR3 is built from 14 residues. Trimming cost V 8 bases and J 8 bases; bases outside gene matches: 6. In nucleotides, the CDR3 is TGTGCCAGTCTCGGACTAGCGGGAGTCCATGAGCAGTTCTTC. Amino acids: CASLGLAGVHEQFF.

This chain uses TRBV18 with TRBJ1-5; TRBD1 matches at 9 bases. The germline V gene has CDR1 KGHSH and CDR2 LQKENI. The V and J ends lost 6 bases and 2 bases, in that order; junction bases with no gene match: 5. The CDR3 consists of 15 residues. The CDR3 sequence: CASSADRGGNQPQHF. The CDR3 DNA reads TGTGCCAGCTCGGCGGACAGGGGAGGCAATCAGCCCCAGCATTTT.

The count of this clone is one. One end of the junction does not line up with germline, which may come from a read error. CDR3 in amino acids: CASSLGISGRALAKTIQYF. The CDR3 DNA reads as TGTGCCAGCAGCTTAGGGATTAGCGGGAGGGCCTTGGCCAAAACCATTCAGTACTTC. This sequence joins TRBV7-9 and TRBJ2-4, with 11 bases aligning to TRBD2. Germline values: CDR1 SEHNR, CDR2 FQNEAQ (reference sequence). This CDR3 contains 19 residues.

The DNA for the CDR3 is TGTGCCAGCAGTTACCAGGGACAGCCGAACACTGAAGCTTTCTTT. Translating gives CASSYQGQPNTEAFF. V gene TRBV6-5 combines with J gene TRBJ1-1; 7 positions agree with TRBD1. V lost 2 bases, J lost 1 base, and 4 bases stayed unmatched. The CDR3 has 15 residues. Germline CDR1 reads MNHEY; CDR2 reads SVGAGI.

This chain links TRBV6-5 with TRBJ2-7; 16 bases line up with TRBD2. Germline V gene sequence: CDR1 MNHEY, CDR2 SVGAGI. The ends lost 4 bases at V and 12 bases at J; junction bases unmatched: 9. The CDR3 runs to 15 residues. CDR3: CASSSAPGLAGGRYF. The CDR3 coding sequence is TGTGCCAGCAGTTCCGCCCCGGGACTAGCGGGAGGGCGGTACTTC.

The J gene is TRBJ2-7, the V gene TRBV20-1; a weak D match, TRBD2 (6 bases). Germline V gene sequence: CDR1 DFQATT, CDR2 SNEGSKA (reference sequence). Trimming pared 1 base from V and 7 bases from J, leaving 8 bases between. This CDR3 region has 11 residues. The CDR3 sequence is CSARVREEQYF. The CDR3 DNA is TGCAGTGCTAGAGTCCGGGAGGAGCAGTACTTC.

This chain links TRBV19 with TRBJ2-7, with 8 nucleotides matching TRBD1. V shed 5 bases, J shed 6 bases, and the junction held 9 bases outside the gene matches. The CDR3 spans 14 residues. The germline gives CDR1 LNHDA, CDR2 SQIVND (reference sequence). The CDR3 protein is CASSVTGGQVEQYF. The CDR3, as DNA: TGTGCCAGTAGTGTCACAGGGGGTCAAGTCGAGCAGTACTTC.

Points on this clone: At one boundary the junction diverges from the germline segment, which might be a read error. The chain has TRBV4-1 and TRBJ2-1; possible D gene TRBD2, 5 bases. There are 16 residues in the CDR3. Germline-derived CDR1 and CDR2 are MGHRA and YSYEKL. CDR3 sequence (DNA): TGCACCAGCAGCCAATCAGCGGCGAGCTCCTACAATGAGCAGTTCTTC. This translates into CTSSQSAASSYNEQFF.

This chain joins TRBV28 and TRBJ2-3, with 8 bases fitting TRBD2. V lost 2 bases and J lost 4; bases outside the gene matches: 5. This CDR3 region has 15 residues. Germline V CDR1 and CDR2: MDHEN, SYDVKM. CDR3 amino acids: CASSLVGLASDTQYF. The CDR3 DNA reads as TGTGCCAGCAGTTTAGTAGGACTAGCCTCAGATACGCAGTATTTT.

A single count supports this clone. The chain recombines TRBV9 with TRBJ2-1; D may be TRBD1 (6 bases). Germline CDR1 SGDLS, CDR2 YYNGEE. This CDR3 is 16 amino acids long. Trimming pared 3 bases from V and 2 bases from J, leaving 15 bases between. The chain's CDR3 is CASSANRDIAYNEQFF. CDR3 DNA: TGTGCCAGCAGCGCCAACAGGGATATTGCCTACAATGAGCAGTTCTTC.

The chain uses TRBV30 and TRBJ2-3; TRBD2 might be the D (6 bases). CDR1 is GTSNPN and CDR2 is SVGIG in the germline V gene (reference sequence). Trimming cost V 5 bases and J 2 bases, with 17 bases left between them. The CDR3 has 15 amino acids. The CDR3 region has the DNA TGTGCCTGGGGGGGTACCGGGACTCACACAGATACGCAGTATTTT. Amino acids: CAWGGTGTHTDTQYF. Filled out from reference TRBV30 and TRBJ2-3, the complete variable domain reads SQTIHQWPATLVQPVGSPLSLECTVEGTSNPNLYWYRQAAGRGLQLLFYSVGIGQISSEVPQNLSASRPQDRQFILSSKKLLLSDSGFYLCAWGGTGTHTDTQYFGPGTRLTVL.

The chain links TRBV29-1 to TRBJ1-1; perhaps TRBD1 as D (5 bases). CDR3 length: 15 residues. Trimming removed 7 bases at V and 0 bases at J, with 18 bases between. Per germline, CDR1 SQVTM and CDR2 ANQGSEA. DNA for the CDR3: TGCAGCGCTCCGGTGGGGGGTCACATGAACACTGAAGCTTTCTTT. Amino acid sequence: CSAPVGGHMNTEAFF.

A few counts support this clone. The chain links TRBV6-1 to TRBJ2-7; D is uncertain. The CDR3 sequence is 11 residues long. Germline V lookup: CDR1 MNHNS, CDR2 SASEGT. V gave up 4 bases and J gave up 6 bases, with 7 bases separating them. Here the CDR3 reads CASSAAVEQYF. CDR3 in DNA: TGTGCCAGCAGTGCGGCGGTCGAGCAGTACTTC.

For the CDR3, the DNA is TGCGCCAGCAGCCAAGGCTTGGGGGGACTAGCGGGCTACGAGCAGTACTTC. Protein: CASSQGLGGLAGYEQYF. The chain links TRBV4-3 to TRBJ2-7; 12 bases match TRBD2. CDR3 length: 17 residues. Germline V lookup: CDR1 LGHNA, CDR2 YSLEER. Trimming at V came to 1 base and at J to 3 bases, leaving 7 bases not matched to a gene.